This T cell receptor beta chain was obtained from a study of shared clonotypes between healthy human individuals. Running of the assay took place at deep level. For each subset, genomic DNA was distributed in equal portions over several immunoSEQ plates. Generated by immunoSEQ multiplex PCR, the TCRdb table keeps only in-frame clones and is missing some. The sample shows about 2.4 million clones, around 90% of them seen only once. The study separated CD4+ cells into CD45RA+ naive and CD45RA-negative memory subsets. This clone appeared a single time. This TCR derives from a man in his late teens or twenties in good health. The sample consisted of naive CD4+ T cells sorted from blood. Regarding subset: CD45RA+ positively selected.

CDR3 sequence reads: CASSLDPKTGGSGGYTF. The CDR3 DNA sequence: TGCGCCAGCAGCTTGGACCCAAAGACAGGGGGGTCGGGCGGCTACACCTTC. This sequence joins TRBV5-1 and TRBJ1-2, with TRBD1 matching 9 bases. In germline, CDR1 is SGHRS, CDR2 YFSETQ. The CDR3 extends over 17 amino acids. With 0 bases clipped from V and 8 bases from J, the junction kept 14 bases outside the gene matches.